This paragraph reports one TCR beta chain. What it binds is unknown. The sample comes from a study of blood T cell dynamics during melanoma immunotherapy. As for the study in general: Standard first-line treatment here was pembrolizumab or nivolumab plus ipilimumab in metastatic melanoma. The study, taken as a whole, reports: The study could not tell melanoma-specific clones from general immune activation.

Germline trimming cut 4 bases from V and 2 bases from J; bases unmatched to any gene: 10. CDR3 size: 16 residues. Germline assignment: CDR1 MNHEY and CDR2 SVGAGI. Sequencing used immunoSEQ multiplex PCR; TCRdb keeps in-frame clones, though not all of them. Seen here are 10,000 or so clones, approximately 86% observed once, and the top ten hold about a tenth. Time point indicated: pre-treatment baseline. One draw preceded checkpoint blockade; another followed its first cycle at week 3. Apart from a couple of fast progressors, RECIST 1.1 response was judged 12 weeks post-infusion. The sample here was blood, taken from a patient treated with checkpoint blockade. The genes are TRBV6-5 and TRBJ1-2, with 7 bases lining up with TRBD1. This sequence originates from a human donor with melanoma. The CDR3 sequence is CASSSLYRGSNYGYTF. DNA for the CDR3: TGTGCCAGCAGTTCCCTCTACAGGGGATCAAACTATGGCTACACCTTC.